The rows below give T cell receptor beta chains drawn from one sample of a study of T cell responses to AZD1222 COVID-19 vaccine. Assay used: immunoSEQ multiplex PCR; TCRdb lists only in-frame clones, some missing. The sample lists 150,000 to 200,000 clones, just over 90% seen once, with 3.9% in the top ten. The specimen was peripheral blood, collected on day 0 of AZD1222 vaccination. These receptors all stem from an adult in good health. The CDR3 runs from the conserved cysteine through the conserved F or W. The D gene is left open where the match is weak.

CASSYLAGTGNTIYF,TGTGCCAGCAGTTACTTGGCAGGTACTGGAAACACCATATATTTT,NA,TRBV6-5,TRBJ1-3
CASSWTGKDTEAFF,TGTGCCAGCAGTTGGACAGGGAAGGACACTGAAGCTTTCTTT,TRBD1,TRBV6-5,TRBJ1-1
CASSYSGNPLGYTF,TGTGCCAGCAGCTACTCGGGGAATCCCCTAGGCTACACCTTC,NA,TRBV6-5,TRBJ1-2
CASSLAGDSGNTIYF,TGTGCCAGCAGTTTAGCAGGCGACTCTGGAAACACCATATATTTT,NA,TRBV6-5,TRBJ1-3
CASNRQGNSPLHF,TGTGCCAGCAACCGACAGGGAAATTCACCCCTCCACTTT,TRBD1,TRBV6-5,TRBJ1-6
CASSYSQPGDTEAFF,TGTGCCAGCAGTTACTCCCAGCCGGGGGACACTGAAGCTTTCTTT,NA,TRBV6-5,TRBJ1-1
CASSLGAANTEAFF,TGTGCCAGCAGCTTAGGTGCAGCGAACACTGAAGCTTTCTTT,NA,TRBV7-9,TRBJ1-1
CASSQERAHTEAFF,TGCGCCAGCAGCCAAGAGAGGGCACACACTGAAGCTTTCTTT,NA,TRBV4-1,TRBJ1-1
CASSLKPNQGARWKLFF,TGTGCCAGCTCACTAAAACCAAATCAGGGGGCGCGATGGAAACTGTTTTTT,TRBD1,TRBV18,TRBJ1-4
CATSRVGSGNEQFF,TGTGCCACCAGCAGAGTAGGTAGTGGCAATGAGCAGTTCTTC,NA,TRBV15,TRBJ2-1
CSASLVFRSTEAFF,TGCAGTGCTAGTTTGGTTTTCAGGAGCACTGAAGCTTTCTTT,NA,TRBV20-1,TRBJ1-1